The 11 T cell receptor beta chains listed next were all sequenced from one sample in a study of identifying expanded T cells in peripheral blood. Sequencing used immunoSEQ multiplex PCR; TCRdb keeps in-frame clones, though not all of them. The sample includes some 65,000 clones, approximately 83% seen only once; the top ten take approximately 20%. The sequenced sample was blood. Receptor source: a person between 18 and 75 years old in good health.

V usage is TRBV6-5 and J usage is TRBJ2-5, with D possibly being TRBD1 (6 bases). There are 11 residues in the CDR3. Germline CDR1 and CDR2: MNHEY and SVGAGI. V lost 8 bases and J 5 bases, leaving 9 bases between the germline ends. The CDR3 is CASFRGETQYF. As DNA, the CDR3 is TGTGCCAGCTTTAGGGGGGAGACCCAGTACTTC.

This chain uses TRBV6-5 with TRBJ1-2, with 7 bases that match TRBD1. J lost 1 base, V lost 7 bases, and 6 bases had no gene match. CDR3 length: 14 amino acids. Germline assignment: CDR1 MNHEY and CDR2 SVGAGI. The CDR3 bases are TGTGCCAGCAACTCGGGACAGTTTAACTATGGCTACACCTTC. Protein sequence: CASNSGQFNYGYTF.

This chain links TRBV29-1 with TRBJ1-1; TRBD1 matches at 8 bases. V trimming: 4 bases; J trimming: 0 bases; junction bases outside the gene matches: 10. The CDR3 sequence is 16 residues long. Per germline, CDR1 SQVTM and CDR2 ANQGSEA. This CDR3 reads CSVGLQGGTVNTEAFF. The CDR3 region has the DNA TGCAGCGTTGGTCTACAGGGGGGCACGGTGAACACTGAAGCTTTCTTT.

This chain joins TRBV7-2 and TRBJ2-3; D ambiguous. Trimming cost V 1 base and J 2 bases, with 13 bases left between them. CDR3 length: 16 residues. Per germline, CDR1 SGHTA and CDR2 FQGNSA. This chain's CDR3 is CASSLGPRRSTDTQYF. The CDR3 DNA sequence: TGTGCCAGCAGCTTAGGGCCCAGGCGATCCACAGATACGCAGTATTTT.

The CDR3 region is CASSRTRTGPQHF. The CDR3 DNA reads TGTGCCAGCAGCCGGACCAGAACAGGGCCCCAGCATTTT. The chain employs TRBV14 and TRBJ1-5; TRBD1 might be the D (5 bases). CDR1 SGHDN and CDR2 FVKESK come from the germline V gene. Trimming removed 4 bases at V and 9 bases at J, with 13 bases between. The length of the CDR3 is 13 residues.

The chain links TRBV5-1 to TRBJ1-6; possible D gene TRBD1, 5 bases. CDR1 and CDR2 from the germline V gene are SGHRS and YFSETQ. CDR3 length: 14 amino acids. With 2 bases removed from V and 7 bases from J, the gap between germline ends came to 10 bases. Here the CDR3 DNA reads TGCGCCAGCAGCTTTTTACAGGAAAATTCACCCCTCCACTTT. Protein sequence: CASSFLQENSPLHF.

This chain's CDR3 is CASNGGNRGELFF. The CDR3 coding sequence is TGTGCCAGCAACGGGGGAAATCGTGGGGAGCTGTTTTTT. The chain couples TRBV14 to TRBJ2-2; D may be TRBD2 (6 bases). Trimming removed 7 bases from V and 8 bases from J, with 14 bases in between. The CDR3 has 13 residues. CDR1 is SGHDN and CDR2 is FVKESK in the germline V gene.

This sequence joins TRBV19 and TRBJ2-4; D gene ambiguous. Trimming left V 3 bases short and J 1 base short, with 10 bases between. Germline V gives CDR1 LNHDA, CDR2 SQIVND (reference sequence). CDR3 size: 15 residues. Written as DNA, the CDR3 is TGTGCCAGTAGTATTGGGTCTGGGGCCAAAAACATTCAGTACTTC. Amino acids: CASSIGSGAKNIQYF.

This chain links TRBV27 with TRBJ1-5; D unclear. CDR3 length: 15 amino acids. V lost 5 bases and J 2 bases, leaving 13 bases between the germline ends. Germline V lookup: CDR1 MNHEY, CDR2 SMNVEV (reference sequence). DNA of the CDR3: TGTGCCAGCAGTGCGGAGGGAACCGGCAATCAGCCCCAGCATTTT. Protein: CASSAEGTGNQPQHF.

The chain combines TRBV15 with TRBJ1-2; a possible D gene is TRBD1 (5 bases). V was clipped by 6 bases and J by 5 bases, with 13 bases between them. The CDR3 contains 13 residues. Germline V CDR1 and CDR2: LNHNV, YYDKDF (reference sequence). In DNA form, the CDR3 reads TGTGCCACCAGTGGGACGAACGGGTATGGCTACACCTTC. It encodes CATSGTNGYGYTF.

This clone was recorded a few times. CDR3 loop: CASSTGQGTDTQYF. The CDR3 DNA reads as TGCGCCAGCAGCACGGGACAGGGGACAGATACGCAGTATTTT. This sequence joins TRBV5-1 and TRBJ2-3, with TRBD1 identical over 10 bases. Germline loops: CDR1 SGHRS, CDR2 YFSETQ. The CDR3 runs 14 residues. J was trimmed by 3 bases and V by 4 bases; bases with no gene match: 2.